Given below is one TCR beta chain in context. The antigen is not known. These data belong to a study of T cells after yellow fever vaccination. TCRdb re-derived calls from the 5' RACE reads in MiXCR, one entry per CDR3 protein. The sample records approximately 250,000 distinct CDR3 sequences, roughly 5.6% being singletons. V lost 8 bases and J 5 bases, leaving 12 bases between the germline ends. Germline V gives CDR1 MNHEY, CDR2 SVGAGI. The CDR3 length is 12 residues. The study, taken as a whole, reports: By day 5 rather than day 15, the secondary response had peaked, though it was weaker.

The chain has TRBV6-5 and TRBJ1-2; maybe TRBD1 (5 bases). The sequence was collected from a man between 18 and 35 years old who received the YFV17D yellow fever vaccine. Sequenced material: CD4+ T cells sorted from PBMCs, taken on the day of the yellow fever booster vaccination. DNA of the CDR3: TGTGCCAGCGGGCGAGGGGTGTATGGCTACACCTTC. This codes for CASGRGVYGYTF.